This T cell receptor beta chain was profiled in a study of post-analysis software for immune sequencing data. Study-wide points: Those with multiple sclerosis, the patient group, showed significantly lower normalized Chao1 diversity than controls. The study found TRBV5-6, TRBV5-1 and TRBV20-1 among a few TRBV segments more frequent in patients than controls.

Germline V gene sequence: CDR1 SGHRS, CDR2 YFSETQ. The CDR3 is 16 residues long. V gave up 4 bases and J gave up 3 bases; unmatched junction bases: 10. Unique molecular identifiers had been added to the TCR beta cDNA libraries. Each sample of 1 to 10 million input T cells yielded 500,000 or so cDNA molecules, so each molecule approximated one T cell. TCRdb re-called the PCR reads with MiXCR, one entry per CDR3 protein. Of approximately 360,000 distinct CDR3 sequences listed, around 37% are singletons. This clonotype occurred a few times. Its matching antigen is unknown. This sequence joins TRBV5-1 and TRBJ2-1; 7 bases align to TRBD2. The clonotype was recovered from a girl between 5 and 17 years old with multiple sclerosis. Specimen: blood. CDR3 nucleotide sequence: TGCGCCAGCAGCCCGGTGGACCGGGGGGACTACAATGAGCAGTTCTTC. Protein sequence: CASSPVDRGDYNEQFF.